This entry describes one TCR beta chain. Its antigen is as yet unknown. Here immunoSEQ multiplex PCR was the method, and the copy in TCRdb shows in-frame clones only, minus some. In the table there are over 2 million clones, under 95% of which are singletons. The data were obtained in a study of shared clonotypes between healthy human individuals. General study results and limits: Sequencing of the sorted subsets was shown by rarefaction to be incomplete despite large depth.

Deletions cut 3 bases from V and 5 bases from J, with 17 bases between. CDR3 length: 15 amino acids. Germline assignment: CDR1 SGHNT and CDR2 YYREEE (reference sequence). The sequenced material came from naive CD4+ T cells from PBMCs. Subset reported: CD45RA+ positively selected. This sequence originates from a man younger than 35 in good health. Some clones in this sample may be carry-over from other donors' samples. The chain links TRBV5-4 to TRBJ1-1; TRBD1 might be the D (5 bases). Here the CDR3 reads CASSSRGSKGTEAFF. The CDR3, as DNA: TGTGCCAGCAGCTCCCGGGGAAGTAAGGGGACTGAAGCTTTCTTT.